These 24 T cell receptor beta chains originate from one sample sequenced in a study of cytomegalovirus exposure and HLA in healthy donors. A multiplex PCR was run with 60 Vbeta primers and 13 Jbeta primers. TCRdb's table, derived via immunoSEQ multiplex PCR, lists solely in-frame clones and lacks some. The sample lists approximately 150,000 clones; roughly 80% were seen once. Sequences were obtained from PBMCs. The source is a female donor in good health and CMV-seronegative.

This clone is a singleton in its sample. The gene calls are TRBV7-9 and TRBJ1-1; a weak D match, TRBD1 (6 bases). Trimming stripped 2 bases from V and 0 bases from J, with 13 bases between. Per germline, CDR1 SEHNR and CDR2 FQNEAQ (reference sequence). CDR3 length: 16 amino acids. The chain's CDR3 is CASSLYPRGVNTEAFF. Written as DNA, the CDR3 is TGTGCCAGCAGCTTATACCCCAGGGGAGTGAACACTGAAGCTTTCTTT.

The V call is TRBV5-1, the J call TRBJ1-1; D is undetermined. Germline V gives CDR1 SGHRS, CDR2 YFSETQ. The CDR3 length is 15 residues. V lost 3 bases to trimming and J lost 1 base, with 13 bases between them. Written as DNA, the CDR3 is TGCGCCAGCAGCTCGGGGAATAGACAGAACACTGAAGCTTTCTTT. It specifies CASSSGNRQNTEAFF.

J is TRBJ1-2 and V is TRBV6-6; tentatively, D is TRBD1 (6 bases). The CDR3 runs 13 residues. Germline CDR1 and CDR2: MNHNY and SVGAGI (reference sequence). Trimming removed 6 bases from V and 4 bases from J, with 12 bases in between. Written as DNA, the CDR3 is TGTGCCAGCAGACAGGGAGCTACCTATGGCTACACCTTC. Amino acid sequence: CASRQGATYGYTF.

This chain connects TRBV19 to TRBJ2-1, with D unresolved. CDR1 is LNHDA and CDR2 is SQIVND in the germline V gene (reference sequence). The CDR3 totals 15 residues. Deletions cut 1 base from V and 3 bases from J, with 10 bases between. CDR3 protein: CASSIVVGSYNEQFF. CDR3 in DNA: TGTGCCAGTAGTATAGTCGTGGGCAGCTACAATGAGCAGTTCTTC. Looking up the rest from reference TRBV19 and TRBJ2-1 gives the full variable domain: DGGITQSPKYLFRKEGQNVTLSCEQNLNHDAMYWYRQDPGQGLRLIYYSQIVNDFQKGDIAEGYSVSREKKESFPLTVTSAQKNPTAFYLCASSIVVGSYNEQFFGPGTRLTVL.

This sequence joins TRBV25-1 and TRBJ1-2, with D possibly TRBD1 on 6 matching bases. V dropped 3 bases and J dropped 5 bases, with 10 bases sitting between them. Germline V gene sequence: CDR1 MGHDK, CDR2 SYGVNS. The CDR3 is made up of 13 amino acids. CDR3 nucleotide sequence: TGTGCCAGCAGTGAGTTCGGACAGTATGGCTACACCTTC. This encodes CASSEFGQYGYTF.

The chain is built from TRBV12-5 and TRBJ2-1, with 9 bases that match TRBD2. The length of the CDR3 is 16 residues. J was trimmed by 4 bases and V by 2 bases; bases with no gene match: 6. Germline values: CDR1 LGHNT, CDR2 FRNRAP. CDR3: CASGLSATSGYNEQFF. In DNA, the CDR3 is TGTGCTAGTGGTTTGTCGGCGACTAGCGGATACAATGAGCAGTTCTTC.

The chain employs TRBV14 and TRBJ2-3; D remains ambiguous. Germline V gene sequence: CDR1 SGHDN, CDR2 FVKESK. The ends were cut back, 8 bases at V and 1 base at J, with 13 bases in the middle. This CDR3 spans 14 amino acids. This CDR3 is CASPRGHRTDTQYF. The CDR3 DNA follows: TGTGCCAGCCCCCGAGGCCACCGCACAGATACGCAGTATTTT.

This chain joins TRBV27 and TRBJ1-2; D possibly corresponds to TRBD1 (6 bases). CDR3 size: 15 residues. V was pared by 5 bases and J by 4 bases, with 17 bases between. Germline loops: CDR1 MNHEY, CDR2 SMNVEV (reference sequence). The CDR3 DNA follows: TGTGCCAGCAGTCCCCGACTTACAGGGCCCTATGGCTACACCTTC. Amino acids: CASSPRLTGPYGYTF.

This chain links TRBV27 with TRBJ2-1; D possibly corresponds to TRBD2 (6 bases). Germline CDR1 MNHEY, CDR2 SMNVEV (reference sequence). V gave up 6 bases and J gave up 5 bases, with 17 bases separating them. This CDR3 region has 15 residues. The DNA for the CDR3 is TGTGCCAGCAGCCCTGGGAGGTATAGGGACAATGAGCAGTTCTTC. It is translated as CASSPGRYRDNEQFF.

The J gene is TRBJ1-2, the V gene TRBV5-1; TRBD1 agrees at 8 bases. V shed 0 bases, J shed 6 bases, and the junction held 10 bases outside the gene matches. The CDR3 contains 16 residues. Germline CDR1 SGHRS, CDR2 YFSETQ. The CDR3 bases are TGCGCCAGCAGCTTGGGGTTCGGGGGACAGGACGATGGCTACACCTTC. Translated, it gives CASSLGFGGQDDGYTF.

The chain links TRBV5-1 to TRBJ2-2; tentatively, D is TRBD1 (5 bases). Germline V gives CDR1 SGHRS, CDR2 YFSETQ. The CDR3 is made up of 16 amino acids. The germline V and J ends were trimmed by 3 bases and 5 bases, with 17 bases remaining between them. CDR3 in DNA: TGCGCCAGCAGCTCCCCCCCAGGGCCCAGGACCGGGGAGCTGTTTTTT. It yields the protein CASSSPPGPRTGELFF.

This chain joins TRBV14 and TRBJ2-7; 11 bases are a match to TRBD2. The junction had 10 bases not matched to a gene; V was cut back by 0 bases and J by 6 bases. CDR3 length: 17 amino acids. CDR1 and CDR2 (germline): SGHDN, FVKESK. CDR3 DNA sequence: TGTGCCAGCAGCCAAGATGGTCGACTAGCGGGAACCTCCGAGCAGTACTTC. It specifies CASSQDGRLAGTSEQYF. The complete variable domain, with remaining parts taken from reference TRBV14 and TRBJ2-7, reads EAGVTQFPSHSVIEKGQTVTLRCDPISGHDNLYWYRRVMGKEIKFLLHFVKESKQDESGMPNNRFLAERTGGTYSTLKVQPAELEDSGVYFCASSQDGRLAGTSEQYFGPGTRLTVT.

This clone occurred once. A read error may produce the germline difference seen at one junction end. The chain is built from TRBV7-9 and TRBJ2-7; no definite D call. Germline CDR1 SEHNR, CDR2 FQNEAQ (reference sequence). The CDR3 sequence is 14 residues long. For the CDR3, the DNA is TGTTCCAGCAGCTTAGTCCACAGCACCTACGAGCAGTACTTC. The encoded protein is CSSSLVHSTYEQYF.

This clone has only one observation. The gene calls are TRBV7-3 and TRBJ2-3, with a possible D match to TRBD2 (5 bases). CDR1 is SGHTA and CDR2 is FQGTGA in the germline V gene. The CDR3 is 16 amino acids. V was cut by 0 bases and J by 2 bases, with 12 bases left in between. The CDR3 bases are TGTGCCAGCAGCTTAACCGGAGGACCTCCCACAGATACGCAGTATTTT. Protein: CASSLTGGPPTDTQYF. The entire variable domain, with the rest obtained from reference TRBV7-3 and TRBJ2-3, is as follows: GAGVSQTPSNKVTEKGKYVELRCDPISGHTALYWYRQSLGQGPEFLIYFQGTGAADDSGLPNDRFFAVRPEGSVSTLKIQRTERGDSAVYLCASSLTGGPPTDTQYFGPGTRLTVL.

The rearrangement joins TRBV27 to TRBJ1-1; TRBD1 matches 8 bases. CDR1 is MNHEY and CDR2 is SMNVEV in the germline V gene (reference sequence). V was clipped by 6 bases and J by 4 bases; unmatched bases: 4. This CDR3 has 13 amino acids. The DNA of the CDR3 is TGTGCCAGCAGACACAGGGGGGGCACTGAAGCTTTCTTT. This sequence encodes CASRHRGGTEAFF.

A note on this clone: Germline is not matched at one junction end, which may reflect a read error. The chain combines TRBV19 with TRBJ1-2; D gene unclear. Looked up from germline, CDR1 is LNHDA and CDR2 is SQIVND (reference sequence). CDR3 length: 15 residues. The CDR3 here is CASSIRGLSNYGYPF. Here the CDR3 DNA reads TGTGCCAGTAGTATCCGGGGATTATCTAACTATGGCTACCCCTTC.

The chain has TRBV19 and TRBJ2-1; TRBD2 is a possible D gene (6 bases). Germline lookup yields CDR1 LNHDA and CDR2 SQIVND (reference sequence). The CDR3 consists of 13 residues. The V and J ends lost 3 bases and 6 bases respectively, with 9 bases between them. CDR3 protein: CASSIRRVNEQFF. In DNA, the CDR3 is TGTGCCAGTAGTATTAGGAGGGTCAATGAGCAGTTCTTC.

The chain uses TRBV13 and TRBJ2-7, with TRBD1 identical over 9 bases. This CDR3 is built from 13 residues. Germline V CDR1 and CDR2: PRHDT, FYEKMQ (reference sequence). V lost 4 bases and J lost 9; bases outside the gene matches: 7. CDR3 amino acids: CASSSGQGCGQYF. CDR3 coding DNA: TGTGCCAGCAGCTCGGGACAGGGATGCGGGCAGTACTTC.

This rearrangement joins TRBV10-2 to TRBJ2-3, with 8 nucleotides matching TRBD2. With V trimmed by 2 bases and J by 3 bases, 1 base remained unmatched. CDR1 and CDR2 (germline): WSHSY, SAAADI. The CDR3 runs 14 residues. The CDR3 DNA reads TGCGCCAGCAGTGAGGGACTAGCAACAGATACGCAGTATTTT. This codes for CASSEGLATDTQYF.

This CDR3 reads CASSARLAGVSYNEQFF. CDR3 sequence (DNA): TGTGCCAGCAGCGCGCGACTAGCGGGAGTATCCTACAATGAGCAGTTCTTC. The chain uses TRBV9 and TRBJ2-1, with 12 bases identical to TRBD2. The germline CDR1 and CDR2 sequences are SGDLS and YYNGEE. With V trimmed by 3 bases and J by 1 base, 5 bases remained unmatched. CDR3 size: 17 residues.

This chain uses TRBV27 with TRBJ2-5; TRBD2 matches 9 bases. The J call is in doubt because the DNA end fits TRBJ2-7 better. Per the germline V gene, CDR1 is MNHEY and CDR2 is SMNVEV (reference sequence). The CDR3 extends over 14 amino acids. The CDR3, as DNA: TGTGCCAGCAGTTTGGCGGGAGGGCCTTACGAGCAGTACTTC. Translated, it gives CASSLAGGPYEQYF.

The genes are TRBV20-1 and TRBJ1-2, with D tentatively TRBD1 (5 bases). Germline loops: CDR1 DFQATT, CDR2 SNEGSKA (reference sequence). V lost 5 bases and J 10 bases, leaving 11 bases between the germline ends. The CDR3 runs to 10 residues. CDR3 residues: CSARQRHYTF. The CDR3 nucleotides read TGCAGTGCTCGACAGCGTCACTACACCTTC.

The gene calls are TRBV5-1 and TRBJ2-4, with a weak D call TRBD2 (7 bases). This CDR3 contains 15 residues. Per the germline V gene, CDR1 is SGHRS and CDR2 is YFSETQ. Trimming shortened V by 0 bases and J by 8 bases, and 15 bases separated the two germline ends. As DNA, the CDR3 is TGCGCCAGCAGCTTGGGGGGGGGACAAGAGGACATTCAGTACTTC. Protein: CASSLGGGQEDIQYF.

The table lists this clone with a few counts. The genes are TRBV6-5 and TRBJ1-1, with D possibly TRBD1 on 5 matching bases. CDR1 MNHEY and CDR2 SVGAGI come from the germline V gene. The CDR3 runs to 15 residues. Between the trimmed V and J ends, which lost 0 bases and 0 bases, there was a span of 8 bases. The CDR3 region is CASSYSGGLNTEAFF. The CDR3 DNA reads as TGTGCCAGCAGTTACTCCGGGGGACTGAACACTGAAGCTTTCTTT.